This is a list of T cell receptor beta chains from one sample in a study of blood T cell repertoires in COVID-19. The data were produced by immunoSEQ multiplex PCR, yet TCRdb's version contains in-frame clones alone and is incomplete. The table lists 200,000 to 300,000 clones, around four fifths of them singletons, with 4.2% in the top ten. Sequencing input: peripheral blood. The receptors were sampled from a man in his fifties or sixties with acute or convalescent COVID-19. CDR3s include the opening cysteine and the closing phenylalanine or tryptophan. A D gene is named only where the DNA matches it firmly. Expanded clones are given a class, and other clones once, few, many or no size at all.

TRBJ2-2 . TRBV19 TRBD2 TGTGCCAGTAATACCCTTGGCGCGGGAGTGTACACCGGGGAGCTGTTTTTT CASNTLGAGVYTGELFF
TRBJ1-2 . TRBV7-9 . TGTGCCAGCAGCTTACCCGGGTGGCAGTCAAACTATGGCTACACCTTC CASSLPGWQSNYGYTF
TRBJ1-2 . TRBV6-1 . TGTGCCAGCAGTGAAGCCGAGGGACAAGGAGGTCTCTATGGCTACACCTTC CASSEAEGQGGLYGYTF
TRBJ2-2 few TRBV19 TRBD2 TGTGCCAGTAGTATATTTGCTAGCGGGAGTTCCGGGGAGCTGTTTTTT CASSIFASGSSGELFF
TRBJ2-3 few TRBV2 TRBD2 TGTGCCAGCACCCCTGATCTGTCGATAGCGGGAGTGGATACGCAGTATTTT CASTPDLSIAGVDTQYF
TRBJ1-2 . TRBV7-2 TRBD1 TGTGCCAGCAGCATGCACAGGGGGCGCGGGGCTAACTATGGCTACACCTTC CASSMHRGRGANYGYTF
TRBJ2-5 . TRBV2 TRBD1 TGTGCCAGCTGTGGGACAGCGAAAGAGACCCAGTACTTC CASCGTAKETQYF
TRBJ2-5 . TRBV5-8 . TGTGCCAGCAGCTTGATGTCCGGAGAGACCCAGTACTTC CASSLMSGETQYF
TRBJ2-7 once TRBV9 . TGTGCCAGCAGCGTAGGGGGACACCCCTCCTACGAGCAGTACTTC CASSVGGHPSYEQYF
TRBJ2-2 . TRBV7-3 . TGTGCCAGCAGCCGAGGACAGAGGCGATCGAACACCGGGGAGCTGTTTTTT CASSRGQRRSNTGELFF
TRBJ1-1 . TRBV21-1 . TGTGCCAGCAGCAAACCCCGGGGGGGGCGCCGGGACACTGAAGCTTTCTTT CASSKPRGGRRDTEAFF
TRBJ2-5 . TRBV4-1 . TGCGCCAGCAGCCAAGAAGGGTTCGGCAGTAGCGGAGAGACCCAGTACTTC CASSQEGFGSSGETQYF
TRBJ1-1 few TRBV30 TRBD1 TGTGCCTGGAGTCCTGGACAGGGTATCTCTGAAGCTTTCTTT CAWSPGQGISEAFF
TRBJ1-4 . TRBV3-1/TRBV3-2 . TGTGCCAGCAGCCACTACCCAACTAATGAAAAACTGTTTTTT CASSHYPTNEKLFF
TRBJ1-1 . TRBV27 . TGTGCCAGCAGTTTCAGATTACAGGGAGGGGAAGCTTTCTTT CASSFRLQGGEAFF
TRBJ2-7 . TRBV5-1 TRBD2 TGCGCCAGCAGCTCCGGGACTAGCGGGAGTTCCCTCTACGAGCAGTACTTC CASSSGTSGSSLYEQYF
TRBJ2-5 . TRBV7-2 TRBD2 TGTGCCAGCAGCCGTAGCGGGGGAAACCAAGAGACCCAGTACTTC CASSRSGGNQETQYF
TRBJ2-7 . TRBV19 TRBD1 TGTGCCAGTAGTTCCCCGGGACAGGGGGCGGGCGAGCAGTACTTC CASSSPGQGAGEQYF
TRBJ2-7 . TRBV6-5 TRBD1 TGTGCCAGCAGTCACACCGGGACAGGGGCCTACGAGCAGTACTTC CASSHTGTGAYEQYF
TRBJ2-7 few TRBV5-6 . TGTGCCAGCAGCCAGGGGACCTACGAGCAGTACTTC CASSQGTYEQYF
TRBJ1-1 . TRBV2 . TGTGCCAGCAATCAACAGGAGCAGACTGAAGCTTTCTTT CASNQQEQTEAFF
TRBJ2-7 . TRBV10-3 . TGTGCCATCAGTGTCGGGCGGGGAAGCTACGAGCAGTACTTC CAISVGRGSYEQYF
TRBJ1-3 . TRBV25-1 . TGTGCCAGCAGTGAATTAGGGGGGGCAGCTGGAAACACCATATATTTT CASSELGGAAGNTIYF
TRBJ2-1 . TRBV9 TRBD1 TGTGCCAGCAGCGTAGGGACAGGGGGCTACAATGAGCAGTTCTTC CASSVGTGGYNEQFF
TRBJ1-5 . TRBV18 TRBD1 TGTGCCAGCTCACCACGACAGGGGAAGATGAGCGGTCAGCCCCAGCATTTT CASSPRQGKMSGQPQHF
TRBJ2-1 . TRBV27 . TGTGCCAGCCCGATTAGCGGTTGGCACTACAATGAGCAGTTCTTC CASPISGWHYNEQFF
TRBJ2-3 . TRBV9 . TGTGCCAGCAGCCCAACAGTAGGCGGGATCGGGGATACGCAGTATTTT CASSPTVGGIGDTQYF
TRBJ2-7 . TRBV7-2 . TGTGCCAGCAGCCTGAGCTCCTACGAGCAGTACTTC CASSLSSYEQYF
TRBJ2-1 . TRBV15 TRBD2 TGTGCCACCAGTAGCGGGTATCGCTCCTACAATGAGCAGTTCTTC CATSSGYRSYNEQFF
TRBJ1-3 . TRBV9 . TGTGCCAGCAGCCCCCCCTTGACCGGGACAAGAACAAACACCATATATTTT CASSPPLTGTRTNTIYF
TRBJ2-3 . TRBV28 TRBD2 TGTGCCAGCAGTTTTAGCGGGAGGAAGCCAGATACGCAGTATTTT CASSFSGRKPDTQYF
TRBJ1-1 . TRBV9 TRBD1 TGTGCCAGCAGCGCTGGGACAGGGAGAGAAGCTTTCTTT CASSAGTGREAFF
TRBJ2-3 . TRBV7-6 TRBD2 TGTGCCAGCAGCCCCCGTGGCGGGGGGATTGGTAGCACAGATACGCAGTATTTT CASSPRGGGIGSTDTQYF
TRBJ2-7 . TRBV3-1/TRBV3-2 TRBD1 TGTGCCAGCAGCCAATCCGGGACAGGGGCCTACGAGCAGTACTTC CASSQSGTGAYEQYF
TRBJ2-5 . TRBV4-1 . TGCGCCAGCAGCCAAGCCAGCCAAGAGACCCAGTACTTC CASSQASQETQYF
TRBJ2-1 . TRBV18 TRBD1 TGTGCCAGCTCGATCGACAGGGTGAATGAGCAGTTCTTC CASSIDRVNEQFF
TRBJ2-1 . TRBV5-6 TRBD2 TGTGCCAGCAGCTTGGCGAGGATAGCGGGGGCGGGTAGGAATGAGCAGTTCTTC CASSLARIAGAGRNEQFF
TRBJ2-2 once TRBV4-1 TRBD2 TGCGCCACAAGTACTAGCGGGAGGAACACCGGGGAGCTGTTTTTT CATSTSGRNTGELFF
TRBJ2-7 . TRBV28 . TGTGCCAGCAGGGAAGGGGGACCCTACGAGCAGTACTTC CASREGGPYEQYF
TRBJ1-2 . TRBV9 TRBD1 TGTGCCAGCAGCCCGCGACAGGGGAGCTACACCTTC CASSPRQGSYTF